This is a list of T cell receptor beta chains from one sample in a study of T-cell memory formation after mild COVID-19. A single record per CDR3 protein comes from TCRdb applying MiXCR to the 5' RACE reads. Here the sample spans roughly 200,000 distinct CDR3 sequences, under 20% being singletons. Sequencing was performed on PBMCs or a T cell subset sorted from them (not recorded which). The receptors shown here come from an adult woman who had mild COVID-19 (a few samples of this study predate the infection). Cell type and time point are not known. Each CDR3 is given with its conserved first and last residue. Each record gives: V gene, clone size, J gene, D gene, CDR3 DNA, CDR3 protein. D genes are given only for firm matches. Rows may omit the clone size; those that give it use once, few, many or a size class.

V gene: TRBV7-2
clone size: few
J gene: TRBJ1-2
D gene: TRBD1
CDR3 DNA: TGTGCCAGCAGCTTTACAGGGGGTAATGACTATGGCTACACCTTC
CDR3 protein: CASSFTGGNDYGYTF

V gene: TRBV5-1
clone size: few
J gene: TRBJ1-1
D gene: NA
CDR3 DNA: TGCGCCAGCAGCTTATTACGACAGACCACTGAAGCTTTCTTT
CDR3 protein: CASSLLRQTTEAFF

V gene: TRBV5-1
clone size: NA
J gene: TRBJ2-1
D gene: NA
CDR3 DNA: TGCGCCAGCAGCTCGACCTCCGGACGGGGTGAGCAGTTCTTC
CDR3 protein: CASSSTSGRGEQFF

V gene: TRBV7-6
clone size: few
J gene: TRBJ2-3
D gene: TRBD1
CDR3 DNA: TGTGCCAGCAGCACCATAGCCCGACAGGGATTTGTTACGCAGTATTTT
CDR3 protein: CASSTIARQGFVTQYF

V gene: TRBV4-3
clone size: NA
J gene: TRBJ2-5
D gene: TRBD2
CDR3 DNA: TGCGCCAGCAGCCAAGGGGTTAGCGGGACCCAAGAGACCCAGTACTTC
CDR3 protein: CASSQGVSGTQETQYF

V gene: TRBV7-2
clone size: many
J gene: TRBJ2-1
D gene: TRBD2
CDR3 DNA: TGTGCCAGCAGCTTAACCGGGACTATGATCAATGAGCAGTTCTTC
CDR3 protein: CASSLTGTMINEQFF

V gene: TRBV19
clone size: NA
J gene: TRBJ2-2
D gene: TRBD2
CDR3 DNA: TGTGCCCGGGGGGGAAACACCGGGGAGCTGTTTTTT
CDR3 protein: CARGGNTGELFF

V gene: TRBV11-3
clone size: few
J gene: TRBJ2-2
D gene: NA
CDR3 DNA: TGTGCCAGCAGCTTAGTCACGGGAACCGGGGAGCTGTTTTTT
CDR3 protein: CASSLVTGTGELFF

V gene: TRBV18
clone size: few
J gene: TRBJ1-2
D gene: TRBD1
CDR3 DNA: TGTGCCAGCTCACCAGACAGGGTGGGCGGCTACACCTTC
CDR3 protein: CASSPDRVGGYTF

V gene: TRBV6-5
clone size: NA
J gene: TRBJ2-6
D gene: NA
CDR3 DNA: TGTGCCAGCAGTCCCCGTCCAGGCTCTGGGGCCAACGTCCTGACTTTC
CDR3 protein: CASSPRPGSGANVLTF

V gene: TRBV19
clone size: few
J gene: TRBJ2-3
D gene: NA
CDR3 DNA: TGTGCCAGTAGTTCCTCCAGGGGAGATACGCAGTATTTT
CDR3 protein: CASSSSRGDTQYF

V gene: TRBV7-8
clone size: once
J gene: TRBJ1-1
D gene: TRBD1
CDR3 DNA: TGTGCCAGCAGCTTCCACAGGGGAATCACTGAAGCTTTCTTT
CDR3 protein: CASSFHRGITEAFF

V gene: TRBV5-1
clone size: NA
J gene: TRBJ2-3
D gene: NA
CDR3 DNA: TGCGCCAGCAGCTTGGCCGTGGAGTCGTCTCTACATACGCAGTATTTT
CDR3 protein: CASSLAVESSLHTQYF

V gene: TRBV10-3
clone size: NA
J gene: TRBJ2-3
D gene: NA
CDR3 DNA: TGTGCCATCGATTCAGGGGAGGAGGGCACAGATACGCAGTATTTT
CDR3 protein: CAIDSGEEGTDTQYF

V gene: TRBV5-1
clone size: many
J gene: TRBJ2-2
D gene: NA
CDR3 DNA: TGCGCCAGCAGCTTCTCCCTACAGGAGAACACCGGGGAGCTGTTTTTT
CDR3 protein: CASSFSLQENTGELFF

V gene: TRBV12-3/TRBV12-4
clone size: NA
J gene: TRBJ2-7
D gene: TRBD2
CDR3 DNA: TGTGCCAGCAGCCGTCCGGGACTAGCGTTCCACGAGCAGTACTTC
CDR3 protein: CASSRPGLAFHEQYF